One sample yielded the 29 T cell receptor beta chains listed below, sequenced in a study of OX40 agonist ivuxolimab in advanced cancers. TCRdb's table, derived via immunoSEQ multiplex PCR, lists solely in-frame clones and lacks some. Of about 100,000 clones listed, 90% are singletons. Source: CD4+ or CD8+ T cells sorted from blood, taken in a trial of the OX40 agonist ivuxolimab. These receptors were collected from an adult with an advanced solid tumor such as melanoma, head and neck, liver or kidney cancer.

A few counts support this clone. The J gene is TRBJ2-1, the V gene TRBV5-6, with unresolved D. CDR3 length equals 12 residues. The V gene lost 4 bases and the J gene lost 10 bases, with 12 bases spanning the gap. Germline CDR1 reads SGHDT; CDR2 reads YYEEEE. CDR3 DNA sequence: TGTGCCAGCAGCATCTCCGTCCACGAGCAGTTCTTC. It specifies CASSISVHEQFF.

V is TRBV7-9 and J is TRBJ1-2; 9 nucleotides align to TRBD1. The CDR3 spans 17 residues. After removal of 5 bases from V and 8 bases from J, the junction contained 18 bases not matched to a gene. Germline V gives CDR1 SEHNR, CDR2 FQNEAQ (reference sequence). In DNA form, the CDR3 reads TGTGCCAGCAGCCCTAGAAGTCCCCGACAGGGGGTTCGCGGCTACACCTTC. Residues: CASSPRSPRQGVRGYTF.

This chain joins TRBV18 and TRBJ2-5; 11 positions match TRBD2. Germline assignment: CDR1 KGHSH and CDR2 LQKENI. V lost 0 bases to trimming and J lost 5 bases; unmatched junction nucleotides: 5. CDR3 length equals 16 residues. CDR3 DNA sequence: TGTGCCAGCTCACCACCGAGCATAGCGGGAGGGGAGACCCAGTACTTC. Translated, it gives CASSPPSIAGGETQYF.

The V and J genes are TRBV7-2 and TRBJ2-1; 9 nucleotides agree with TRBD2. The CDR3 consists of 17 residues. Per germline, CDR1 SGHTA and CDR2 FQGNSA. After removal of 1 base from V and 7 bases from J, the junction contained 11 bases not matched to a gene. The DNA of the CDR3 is TGTGCCAGCAGCTTAGGAAACATAGCGGGAGTAGTTAATGAGCAGTTCTTC. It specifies CASSLGNIAGVVNEQFF.

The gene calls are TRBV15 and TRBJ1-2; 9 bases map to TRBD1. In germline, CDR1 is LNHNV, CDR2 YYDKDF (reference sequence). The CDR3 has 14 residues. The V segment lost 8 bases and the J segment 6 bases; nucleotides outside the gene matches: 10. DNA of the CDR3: TGTGCCACCTGGCGGGGACAGGGAGGGGATGGCTACACCTTC. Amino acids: CATWRGQGGDGYTF.

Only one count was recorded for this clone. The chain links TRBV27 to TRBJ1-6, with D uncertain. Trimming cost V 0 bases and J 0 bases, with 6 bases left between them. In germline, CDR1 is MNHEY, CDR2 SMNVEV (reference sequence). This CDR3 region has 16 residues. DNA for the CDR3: TGTGCCAGCAGTTTATCAGGGAGCTCCTATAATTCACCCCTCCACTTT. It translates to CASSLSGSSYNSPLHF.

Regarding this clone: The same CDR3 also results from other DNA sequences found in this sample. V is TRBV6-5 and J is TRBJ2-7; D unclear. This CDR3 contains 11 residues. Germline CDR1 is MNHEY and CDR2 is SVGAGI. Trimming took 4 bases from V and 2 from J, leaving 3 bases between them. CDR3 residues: CASSSAYEQYF. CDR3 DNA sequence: TGTGCCAGCAGTTCCGCCTACGAGCAGTACTTC.

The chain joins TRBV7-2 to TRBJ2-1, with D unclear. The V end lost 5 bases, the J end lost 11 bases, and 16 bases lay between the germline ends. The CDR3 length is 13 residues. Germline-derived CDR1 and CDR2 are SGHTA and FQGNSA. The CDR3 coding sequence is TGTGCCAGCAGCCCAAAGCGTCCAAATAAGCAGTTCTTC. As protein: CASSPKRPNKQFF.

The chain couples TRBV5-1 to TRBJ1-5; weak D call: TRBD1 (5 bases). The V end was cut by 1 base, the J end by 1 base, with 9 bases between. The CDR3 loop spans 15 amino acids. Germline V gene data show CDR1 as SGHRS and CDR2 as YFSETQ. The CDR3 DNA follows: TGCGCCAGCAGCTTGCAAGGGGCCAGCAATCAGCCCCAGCATTTT. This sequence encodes CASSLQGASNQPQHF.

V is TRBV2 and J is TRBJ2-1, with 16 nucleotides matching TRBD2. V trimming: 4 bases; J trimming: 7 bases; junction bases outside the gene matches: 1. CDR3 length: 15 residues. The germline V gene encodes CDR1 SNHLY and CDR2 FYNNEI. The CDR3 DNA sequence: TGTGCCAGCAGTGGGGGACTAGCGGGAGGGAATGAGCAGTTCTTC. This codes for CASSGGLAGGNEQFF.

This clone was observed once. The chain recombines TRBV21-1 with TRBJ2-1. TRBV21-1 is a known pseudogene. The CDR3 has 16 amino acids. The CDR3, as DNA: TGTGCCAGCAGCAAGAGGGAGACAGATGAATTTCCAGAGCAGTTCTTC. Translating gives CASSKRETDEFPEQFF.

CDR3 amino acids: CASSPSGPYEQYF. The CDR3, as DNA: TGTGCCAGCAGCCCCAGTGGACCCTACGAGCAGTACTTC. This chain links TRBV7-3 with TRBJ2-7, with D unresolved. The V gene's germline CDR1 is SGHTA and CDR2 FQGTGA. With 5 bases removed from V and 2 bases from J, the gap between germline ends came to 10 bases. CDR3 length: 13 residues.

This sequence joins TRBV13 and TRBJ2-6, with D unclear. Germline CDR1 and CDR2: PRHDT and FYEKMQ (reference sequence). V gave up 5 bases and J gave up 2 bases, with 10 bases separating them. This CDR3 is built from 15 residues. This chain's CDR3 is CASSVRITGANVLTF. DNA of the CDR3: TGTGCCAGCAGCGTTAGGATAACTGGGGCCAACGTCCTGACTTTC.

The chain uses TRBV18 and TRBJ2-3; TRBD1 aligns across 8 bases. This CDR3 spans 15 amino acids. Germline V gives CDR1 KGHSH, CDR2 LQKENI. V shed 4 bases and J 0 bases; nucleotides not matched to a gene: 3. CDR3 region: CASSRGQGSTDTQYF. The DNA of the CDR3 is TGTGCCAGCTCACGAGGACAGGGTAGCACAGATACGCAGTATTTT.

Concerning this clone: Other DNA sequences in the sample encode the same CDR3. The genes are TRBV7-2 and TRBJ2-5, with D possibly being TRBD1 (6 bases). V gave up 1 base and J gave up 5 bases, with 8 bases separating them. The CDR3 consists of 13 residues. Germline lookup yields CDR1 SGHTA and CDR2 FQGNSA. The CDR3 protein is CASSLGGRETQYF. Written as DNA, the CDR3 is TGTGCCAGCAGCTTAGGGGGGCGGGAGACCCAGTACTTC.

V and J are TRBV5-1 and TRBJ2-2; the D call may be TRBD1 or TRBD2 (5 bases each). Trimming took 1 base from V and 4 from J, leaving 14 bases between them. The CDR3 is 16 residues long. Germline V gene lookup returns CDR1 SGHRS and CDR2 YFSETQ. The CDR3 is CASSLRGTEFTGELFF. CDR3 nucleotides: TGCGCCAGCAGCTTGAGAGGGACGGAATTCACCGGGGAGCTGTTTTTT. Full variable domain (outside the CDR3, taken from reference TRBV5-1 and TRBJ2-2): KAGVTQTPRYLIKTRGQQVTLSCSPISGHRSVSWYQQTPGQGLQFLFEYFSETQRNKGNFPGRFSGRQFSNSRSEMNVSTLELGDSALYLCASSLRGTEFTGELFFGEGSRLTVL.

As DNA, the CDR3 is TGTGCCAGTAGTCCCGATCGGGTCCCTGGCCAGTTCTTC. Protein sequence: CASSPDRVPGQFF. This rearrangement joins TRBV19 to TRBJ2-1; D is undetermined. V was pared by 5 bases and J by 13 bases, with 18 bases between. The germline V gene has CDR1 LNHDA and CDR2 SQIVND (reference sequence). The CDR3 is 13 amino acids.

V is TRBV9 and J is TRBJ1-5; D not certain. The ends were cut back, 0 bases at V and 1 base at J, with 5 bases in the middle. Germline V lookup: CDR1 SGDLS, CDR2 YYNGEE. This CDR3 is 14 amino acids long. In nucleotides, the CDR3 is TGTGCCAGCAGCGTAGACGGAAGCAATCAGCCCCAGCATTTT. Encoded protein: CASSVDGSNQPQHF.

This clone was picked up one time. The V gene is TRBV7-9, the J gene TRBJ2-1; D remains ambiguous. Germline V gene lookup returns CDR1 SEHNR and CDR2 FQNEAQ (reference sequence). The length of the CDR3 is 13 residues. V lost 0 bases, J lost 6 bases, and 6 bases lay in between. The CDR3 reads CASSLASFNEQFF. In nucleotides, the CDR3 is TGTGCCAGCAGCTTAGCTAGCTTCAATGAGCAGTTCTTC.

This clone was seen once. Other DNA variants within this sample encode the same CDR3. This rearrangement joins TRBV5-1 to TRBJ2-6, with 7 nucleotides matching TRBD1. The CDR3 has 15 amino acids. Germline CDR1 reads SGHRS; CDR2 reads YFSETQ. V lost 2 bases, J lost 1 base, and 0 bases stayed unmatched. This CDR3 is CASSLQGSGANVLTF. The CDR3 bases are TGCGCCAGCAGCTTACAGGGGTCTGGGGCCAACGTCCTGACTTTC. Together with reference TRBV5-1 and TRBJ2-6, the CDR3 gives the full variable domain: KAGVTQTPRYLIKTRGQQVTLSCSPISGHRSVSWYQQTPGQGLQFLFEYFSETQRNKGNFPGRFSGRQFSNSRSEMNVSTLELGDSALYLCASSLQGSGANVLTFGAGSRLTVL.

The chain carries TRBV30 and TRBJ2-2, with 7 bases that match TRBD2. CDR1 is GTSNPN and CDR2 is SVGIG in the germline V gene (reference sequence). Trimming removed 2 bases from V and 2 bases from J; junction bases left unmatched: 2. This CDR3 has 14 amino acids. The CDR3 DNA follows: TGTGCCTGGAGTAGCGGGGTAAACACCGGGGAGCTGTTTTTT. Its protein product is CAWSSGVNTGELFF.

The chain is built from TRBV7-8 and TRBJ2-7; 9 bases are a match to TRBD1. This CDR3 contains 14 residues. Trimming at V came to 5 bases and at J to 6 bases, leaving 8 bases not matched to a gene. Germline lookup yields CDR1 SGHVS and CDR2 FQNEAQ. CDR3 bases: TGTGCCAGCAGCGCGGGACAGGGTTGGGGCGAGCAGTACTTC. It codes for CASSAGQGWGEQYF.

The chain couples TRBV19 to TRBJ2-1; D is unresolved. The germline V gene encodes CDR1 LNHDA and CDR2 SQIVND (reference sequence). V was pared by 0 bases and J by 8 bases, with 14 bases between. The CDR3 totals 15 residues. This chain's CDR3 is CASSIDRAQIDEQFF. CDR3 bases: TGTGCCAGTAGTATAGATCGGGCCCAGATAGATGAGCAGTTCTTC.

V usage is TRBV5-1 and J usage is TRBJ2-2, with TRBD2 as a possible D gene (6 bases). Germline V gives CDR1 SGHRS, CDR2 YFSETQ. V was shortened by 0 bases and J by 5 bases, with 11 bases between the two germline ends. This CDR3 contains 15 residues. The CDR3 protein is CASSLAAGTTGELFF. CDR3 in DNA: TGCGCCAGCAGCTTGGCTGCGGGGACGACCGGGGAGCTGTTTTTT.

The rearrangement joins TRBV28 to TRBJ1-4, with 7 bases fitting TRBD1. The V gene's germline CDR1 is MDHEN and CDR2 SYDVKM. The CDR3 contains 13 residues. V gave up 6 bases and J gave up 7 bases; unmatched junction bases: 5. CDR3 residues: CASSPTGREKLFF. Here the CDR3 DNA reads TGTGCCAGCAGCCCGACAGGGCGTGAAAAACTGTTTTTT. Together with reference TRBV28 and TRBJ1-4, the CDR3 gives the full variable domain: DVKVTQSSRYLVKRTGEKVFLECVQDMDHENMFWYRQDPGLGLRLIYFSYDVKMKEKGDIPEGYSVSREKKERFSLILESASTNQTSMYLCASSPTGREKLFFGSGTQLSVL.

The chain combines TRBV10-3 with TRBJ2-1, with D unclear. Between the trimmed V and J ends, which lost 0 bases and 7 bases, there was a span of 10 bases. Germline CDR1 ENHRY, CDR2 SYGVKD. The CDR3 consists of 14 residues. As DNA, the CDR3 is TGTGCCATCAGTGAGTCAGGCCGAGGAAATGAGCAGTTCTTC. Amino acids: CAISESGRGNEQFF.

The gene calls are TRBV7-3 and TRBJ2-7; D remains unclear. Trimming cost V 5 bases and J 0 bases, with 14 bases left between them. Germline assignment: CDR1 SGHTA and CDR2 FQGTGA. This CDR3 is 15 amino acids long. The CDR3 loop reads CASSKAETFSYEQYF. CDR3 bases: TGTGCCAGCAGCAAGGCGGAGACTTTCTCCTACGAGCAGTACTTC. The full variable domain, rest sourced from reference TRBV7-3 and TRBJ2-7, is GAGVSQTPSNKVTEKGKYVELRCDPISGHTALYWYRQSLGQGPEFLIYFQGTGAADDSGLPNDRFFAVRPEGSVSTLKIQRTERGDSAVYLCASSKAETFSYEQYFGPGTRLTVT.

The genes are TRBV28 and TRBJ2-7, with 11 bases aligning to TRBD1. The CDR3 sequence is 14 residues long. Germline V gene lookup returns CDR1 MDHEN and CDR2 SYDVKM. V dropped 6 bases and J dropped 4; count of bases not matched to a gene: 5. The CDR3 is CASSGQGATYEQYF. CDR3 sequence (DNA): TGTGCCAGCAGCGGACAGGGGGCGACATACGAGCAGTACTTC.

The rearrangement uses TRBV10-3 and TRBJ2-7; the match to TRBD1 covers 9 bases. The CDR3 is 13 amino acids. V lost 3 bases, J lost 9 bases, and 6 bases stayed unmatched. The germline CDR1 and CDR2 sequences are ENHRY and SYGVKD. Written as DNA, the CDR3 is TGTGCCATCAGTGACGGGACAGGGTCGGGGCAGTACTTC. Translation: CAISDGTGSGQYF.